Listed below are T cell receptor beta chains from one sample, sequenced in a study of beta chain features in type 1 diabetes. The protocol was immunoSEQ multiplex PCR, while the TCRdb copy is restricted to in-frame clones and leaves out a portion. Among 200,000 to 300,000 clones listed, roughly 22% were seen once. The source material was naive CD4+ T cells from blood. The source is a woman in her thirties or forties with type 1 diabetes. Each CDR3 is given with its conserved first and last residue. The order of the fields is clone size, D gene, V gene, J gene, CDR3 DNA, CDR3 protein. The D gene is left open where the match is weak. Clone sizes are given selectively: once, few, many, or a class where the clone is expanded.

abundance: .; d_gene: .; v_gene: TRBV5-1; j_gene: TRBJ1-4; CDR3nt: TGCGCCAGCAGCCCCACAGGAGCAACTAATGAAAAACTGTTTTTT; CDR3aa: CASSPTGATNEKLFF
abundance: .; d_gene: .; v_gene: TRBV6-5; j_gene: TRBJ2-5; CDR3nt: TGTGCCAGCAGCGAGAGGAGGGAGACCCAGTACTTC; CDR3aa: CASSERRETQYF
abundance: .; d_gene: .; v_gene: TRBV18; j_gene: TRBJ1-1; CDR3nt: TGTGCCAGCTCACCAAGTCCGGACACAACTGAAGCTTTCTTT; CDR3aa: CASSPSPDTTEAFF
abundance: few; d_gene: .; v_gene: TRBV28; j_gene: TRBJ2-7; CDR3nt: TGTGCCAGCAGCCCCATCGGCGAGGCGAGCTCCTACGAGCAGTACTTC; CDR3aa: CASSPIGEASSYEQYF
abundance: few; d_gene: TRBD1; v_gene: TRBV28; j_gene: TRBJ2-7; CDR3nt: TGTGCCAGCAGTATCGGACAGGCCTACGAGCAGTACTTC; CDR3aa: CASSIGQAYEQYF
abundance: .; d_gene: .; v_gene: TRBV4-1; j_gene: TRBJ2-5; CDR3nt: TGCGCCAGCAGCCAAGATACAGTGGAGACCCAGTACTTC; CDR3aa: CASSQDTVETQYF
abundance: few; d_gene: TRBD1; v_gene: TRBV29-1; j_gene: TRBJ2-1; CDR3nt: TGCAGCGTTGCGAAGACAGGGGTATCCTACAATGAGCAGTTCTTC; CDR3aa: CSVAKTGVSYNEQFF
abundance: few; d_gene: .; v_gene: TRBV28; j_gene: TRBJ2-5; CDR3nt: TGTGCCAGCAGCCCCCTTACGGCAGGTCAAGAGACCCAGTACTTC; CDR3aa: CASSPLTAGQETQYF
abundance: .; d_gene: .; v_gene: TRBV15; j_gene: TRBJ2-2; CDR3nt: TGTGCCACCAGCGCCCGGACAGGAGGGGAACCCGGGGAGCTGTTTTTT; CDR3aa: CATSARTGGEPGELFF
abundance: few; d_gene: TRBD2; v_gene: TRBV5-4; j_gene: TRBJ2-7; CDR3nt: TGTGCCAGCAGCTTGGGGAGCGGGGGCTACGAGCAGTACTTC; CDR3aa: CASSLGSGGYEQYF
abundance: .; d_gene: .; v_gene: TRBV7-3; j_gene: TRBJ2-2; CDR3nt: TGTGCCAGCAGTTTGGGGCCCCCGGGGAACACCGGGGAGCTGTTTTTT; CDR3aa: CASSLGPPGNTGELFF
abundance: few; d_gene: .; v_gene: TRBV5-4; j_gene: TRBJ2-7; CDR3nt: TGTGCCAGCCGCGCCGGGATATCCACTGGGGAGCAGTACTTC; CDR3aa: CASRAGISTGEQYF
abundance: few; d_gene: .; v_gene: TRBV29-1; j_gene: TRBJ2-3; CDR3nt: TGCAGCGGTACGACGGGGAGCACAGATACGCAGTATTTT; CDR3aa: CSGTTGSTDTQYF
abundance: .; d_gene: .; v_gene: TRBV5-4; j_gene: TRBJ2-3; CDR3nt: TGTGCCAGCAGCTCCCGGGCGGGAACTAGCACAGATACGCAGTATTTT; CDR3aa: CASSSRAGTSTDTQYF
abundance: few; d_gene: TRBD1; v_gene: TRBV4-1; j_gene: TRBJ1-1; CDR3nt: TGCGCCAGCAGCCCCCGGGGACAGCTAATGAACACTGAAGCTTTCTTT; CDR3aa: CASSPRGQLMNTEAFF
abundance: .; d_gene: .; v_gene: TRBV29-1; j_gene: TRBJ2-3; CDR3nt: TGCAGCGTTGAAGTGGCCTTGCCCACAGATACGCAGTATTTT; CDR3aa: CSVEVALPTDTQYF
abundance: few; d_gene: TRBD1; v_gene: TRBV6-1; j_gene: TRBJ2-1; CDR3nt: TGTGCCAGCAGTGACCCCCGACAGGGGTCCAATGAGCAGTTCTTC; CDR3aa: CASSDPRQGSNEQFF
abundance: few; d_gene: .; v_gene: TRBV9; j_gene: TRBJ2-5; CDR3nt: TGTGCCAGCAGCGCAGCGGCCCTGCAAGAGACCCAGTACTTC; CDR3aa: CASSAAALQETQYF
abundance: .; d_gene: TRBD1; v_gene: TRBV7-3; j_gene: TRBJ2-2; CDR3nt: TGTGCCAGCAGCCTCCGGACAGGGGGTACAACCGGGGAGCTGTTTTTT; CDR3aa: CASSLRTGGTTGELFF
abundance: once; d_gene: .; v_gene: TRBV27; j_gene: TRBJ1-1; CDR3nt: TGTGCCAGCAGGGTGACAGCGAACACTGAAGCTTTCTTT; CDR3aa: CASRVTANTEAFF
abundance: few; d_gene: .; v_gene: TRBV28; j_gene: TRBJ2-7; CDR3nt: TGTGCCAGCAGTTTGGACAGCTCCTACGAGCAGTACTTC; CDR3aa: CASSLDSSYEQYF
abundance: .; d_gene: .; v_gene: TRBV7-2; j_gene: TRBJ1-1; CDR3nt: TGTGCCAGCAGCCAACAGGGAGAGACTGAAGCTTTCTTT; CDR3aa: CASSQQGETEAFF
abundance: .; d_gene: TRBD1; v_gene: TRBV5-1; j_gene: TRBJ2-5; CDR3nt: TGCGCCAGCAGCTCGGGACAGGGTATGGAGACCCAGTACTTC; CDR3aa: CASSSGQGMETQYF
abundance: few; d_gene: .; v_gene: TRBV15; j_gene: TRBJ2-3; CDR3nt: TGTGCCACAGCGAGGTTGGCAGATACGCAGTATTTT; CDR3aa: CATARLADTQYF
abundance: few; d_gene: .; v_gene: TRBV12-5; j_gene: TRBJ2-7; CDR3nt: TGTGCTAGTGGTCCTTCACTTGGAGACGAGCAGTACTTC; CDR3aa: CASGPSLGDEQYF
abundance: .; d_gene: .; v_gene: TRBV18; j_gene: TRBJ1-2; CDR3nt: TGTGCCAGCTCACCCCTGGGGCAGGGCGGTGAAGGCTACACCTTC; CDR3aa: CASSPLGQGGEGYTF
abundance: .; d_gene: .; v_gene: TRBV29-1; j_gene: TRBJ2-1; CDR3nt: TGCAGCGTCGACAGGAGCTCCTACAATGAGCAGTTCTTC; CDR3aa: CSVDRSSYNEQFF
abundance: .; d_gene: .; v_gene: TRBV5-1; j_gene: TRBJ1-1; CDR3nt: TGCGCCAGCAGGCAAGCCGGGACAAGAGGCACTGAAGCTTTCTTT; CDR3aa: CASRQAGTRGTEAFF
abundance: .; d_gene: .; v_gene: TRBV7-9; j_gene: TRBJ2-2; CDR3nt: TGTGCCAGCAACGTCGGAGAAACCGGGGAGCTGTTTTTT; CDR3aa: CASNVGETGELFF